Presented here are 14 T cell receptor beta chains from one specimen sequenced in a study of blood T cell repertoires in COVID-19. Using immunoSEQ multiplex PCR, the repertoire was profiled, and TCRdb retains in-frame clones only, with some absent. Altogether about 40,000 clones are present, 76% being singletons, with the ten largest covering about 27%. The material sequenced was peripheral blood. These receptors were obtained from an elderly man with acute or convalescent COVID-19.

The chain couples TRBV19 to TRBJ1-2; 8 nucleotides line up with TRBD1. The germline V gene encodes CDR1 LNHDA and CDR2 SQIVND (reference sequence). The CDR3 loop spans 13 amino acids. V lost 9 bases to trimming and J lost 5 bases; unmatched junction nucleotides: 8. The CDR3 region has the DNA TGTGCCAGCAGCGCCGGGACAGGATATGGCTACACCTTC. Amino acids: CASSAGTGYGYTF.

This clone showed up just a few times. The rearrangement links TRBV28 to TRBJ2-7; 10 bases are shared with TRBD1. Germline CDR1 is MDHEN and CDR2 is SYDVKM. The V gene end was trimmed by 5 bases and the J gene end by 1 base; junction bases not matched to a gene: 5. The length of the CDR3 is 15 residues. Written as DNA, the CDR3 is TGTGCCAGCAGTCTCCCGGGACAGGGGTCCTACGAGCAGTACTTC. Residues: CASSLPGQGSYEQYF.

The J gene is TRBJ1-4, the V gene TRBV6-5; 8 nucleotides line up with TRBD1. The CDR3 extends over 14 amino acids. V lost 5 bases, J lost 7 bases, and 6 bases stayed unmatched. The germline V gene has CDR1 MNHEY and CDR2 SVGAGI. This CDR3 reads CASSLRTGIEKLFF. The CDR3, as DNA: TGTGCCAGCAGTCTAAGGACAGGGATTGAAAAACTGTTTTTT.

The gene calls are TRBV10-1 and TRBJ2-5; a weak D match, TRBD2 (6 bases). Per the germline V gene, CDR1 is WNHNN and CDR2 is SYGVQD (reference sequence). The CDR3 consists of 14 residues. V lost 10 bases, J lost 5 bases, and 20 bases lay in between. CDR3 in DNA: TGCGCCACCCAAGATGGACCAGGAGGGGAGACCCAGTACTTC. Its translation is CATQDGPGGETQYF.

This chain links TRBV5-1 with TRBJ1-1; D is unclear. Between the trimmed V and J ends, which lost 0 bases and 1 base, there was a span of 4 bases. CDR3 length equals 13 residues. Germline V lookup: CDR1 SGHRS, CDR2 YFSETQ. CDR3 in amino acids: CASSLDTNTEAFF. CDR3 nucleotide sequence: TGCGCCAGCAGCTTGGACACGAACACTGAAGCTTTCTTT. Filled out from reference TRBV5-1 and TRBJ1-1, the complete variable domain reads KAGVTQTPRYLIKTRGQQVTLSCSPISGHRSVSWYQQTPGQGLQFLFEYFSETQRNKGNFPGRFSGRQFSNSRSEMNVSTLELGDSALYLCASSLDTNTEAFFGQGTRLTVV.

The J gene is TRBJ2-7, the V gene TRBV20-1; 7 bases are shared with TRBD1. The CDR3 has 15 residues. V trimming: 3 bases; J trimming: 3 bases; junction bases outside the gene matches: 11. Per the germline V gene, CDR1 is DFQATT and CDR2 is SNEGSKA (reference sequence). CDR3 residues: CSASKPAGGIYEQYF. CDR3 DNA: TGCAGTGCTAGTAAGCCCGCAGGGGGAATCTACGAGCAGTACTTC.

V and J are TRBV2 and TRBJ1-1; 9 bases map to TRBD1. Trimming took 8 bases from V and 10 from J; bases not matched to a gene: 17. This CDR3 comprises 15 residues. Germline values: CDR1 SNHLY, CDR2 FYNNEI. CDR3 in amino acids: CASRWTGEGSSPAFF. The CDR3 nucleotides are TGTGCCAGCCGCTGGACAGGGGAAGGGAGTAGTCCAGCTTTCTTT.

V gene TRBV13 combines with J gene TRBJ2-1; D is ambiguous. This CDR3 has 14 amino acids. Germline V gene lookup returns CDR1 PRHDT and CDR2 FYEKMQ (reference sequence). Trimming cost V 0 bases and J 6 bases, with 9 bases left between them. CDR3 amino acids: CASSLGRRINEQFF. The CDR3 DNA reads as TGTGCCAGCAGCTTAGGCAGGCGCATCAATGAGCAGTTCTTC. The variable domain in full, with the rest retrieved from reference TRBV13 and TRBJ2-1, is AAGVIQSPRHLIKEKRETATLKCYPIPRHDTVYWYQQGPGQDPQFLISFYEKMQSDKGSIPDRFSAQQFSDYHSELNMSSLELGDSALYFCASSLGRRINEQFFGPGTRLTVL.

The V and J genes are TRBV7-9 and TRBJ1-1, with D perhaps TRBD1 (5 bases). V was pared by 4 bases and J by 0 bases, with 12 bases between. The CDR3 covers 15 residues. Germline CDR1 reads SEHNR; CDR2 reads FQNEAQ (reference sequence). The DNA of the CDR3 is TGTGCCAGCAGCTGGGTTGACAGAGTGAACACTGAAGCTTTCTTT. Translating it yields CASSWVDRVNTEAFF.

This chain connects TRBV6-5 to TRBJ2-7, with D perhaps matching TRBD1 (5 bases). The germline V gene encodes CDR1 MNHEY and CDR2 SVGAGI. V was clipped by 6 bases and J by 3 bases, with 9 bases between them. This CDR3 contains 12 residues. CDR3 in DNA: TGTGCCAGCAGCCTACAGGACTACGAGCAGTACTTC. Protein sequence: CASSLQDYEQYF.

The V call is TRBV5-1, the J call TRBJ2-7, with TRBD1 identical over 11 bases. The CDR3 is 17 residues long. Trimming at V came to 5 bases and at J to 5 bases, leaving 15 bases not matched to a gene. The germline V gene encodes CDR1 SGHRS and CDR2 YFSETQ. This CDR3 is CASSPFPGTGGRNEQYF. CDR3 nucleotide sequence: TGCGCCAGCAGTCCCTTCCCCGGGACAGGGGGGAGGAACGAGCAGTACTTC.

The chain is built from TRBV11-3 and TRBJ2-1; TRBD2 might be the D (5 bases). Trimming shortened V by 2 bases and J by 4 bases, and 18 bases separated the two germline ends. Germline lookup yields CDR1 SGHNT and CDR2 YENEEA. The CDR3 is 17 residues long. The CDR3 sequence: CASSLSRSSSTYNEQFF. Written as DNA, the CDR3 is TGTGCCAGCAGCTTATCTCGATCTAGCAGCACTTACAATGAGCAGTTCTTC.

Regarding this clone: This specimen includes other DNA sequences encoding the same CDR3. This chain joins TRBV9 and TRBJ2-2, with 7 positions matching TRBD1. After removal of 4 bases from V and 4 bases from J, the junction contained 7 bases not matched to a gene. Germline CDR1 and CDR2: SGDLS and YYNGEE. The CDR3 has 15 amino acids. The chain's CDR3 is CASSPRQGSTGELFF. For the CDR3, the DNA is TGTGCCAGCAGCCCCCGACAGGGAAGCACCGGGGAGCTGTTTTTT.

In its sample, this clone was seen once. The chain carries TRBV30 and TRBJ2-1; D possibly corresponds to TRBD2 (6 bases). The CDR3 runs to 14 residues. The V end was cut by 0 bases, the J end by 2 bases, with 8 bases between. From germline, CDR1 is GTSNPN and CDR2 SVGIG (reference sequence). DNA of the CDR3: TGTGCCTGGAGTGTTGGCGGGGCCTACAATGAGCAGTTCTTC. It is translated as CAWSVGGAYNEQFF.